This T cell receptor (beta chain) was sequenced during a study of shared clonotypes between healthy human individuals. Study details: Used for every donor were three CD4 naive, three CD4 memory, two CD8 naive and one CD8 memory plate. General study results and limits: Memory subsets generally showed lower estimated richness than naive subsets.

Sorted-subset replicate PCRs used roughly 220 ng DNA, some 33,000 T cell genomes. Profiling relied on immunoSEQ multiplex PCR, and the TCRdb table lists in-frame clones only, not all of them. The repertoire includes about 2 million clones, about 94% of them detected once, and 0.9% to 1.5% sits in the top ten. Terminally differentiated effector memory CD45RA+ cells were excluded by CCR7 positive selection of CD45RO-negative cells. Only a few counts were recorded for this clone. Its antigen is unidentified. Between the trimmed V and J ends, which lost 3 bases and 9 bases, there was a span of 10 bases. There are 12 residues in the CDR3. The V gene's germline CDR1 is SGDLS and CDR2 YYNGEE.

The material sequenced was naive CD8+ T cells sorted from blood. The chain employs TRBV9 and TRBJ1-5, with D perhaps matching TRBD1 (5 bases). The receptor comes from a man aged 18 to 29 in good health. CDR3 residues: CASSATGGPQHF. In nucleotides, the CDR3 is TGTGCCAGCAGCGCCACCGGGGGGCCCCAGCATTTT.